The rows below give T cell receptor beta chains drawn from one sample of a study of blood T cells in healthy people across ages. TCRdb processed the 5' RACE reads anew with MiXCR; each CDR3 protein has one entry. The sample has around 870,000 distinct CDR3 sequences, 29% seen once; the top ten hold approximately 15%. The sample consisted of blood. These receptors were obtained from a woman of 80 years or more in good health. Both conserved end residues are part of each CDR3. A D gene is named only where the DNA matches it firmly. For some rows the clone size is stated as once, few or many, or as a class when expanded; others skip it.

TRBJ2-7,-,-,TRBV28,TGTGCCAGCCGGGGGATGAGCTCCTACGAGCAGTACTTC,CASRGMSSYEQYF
TRBJ2-7,-,many,TRBV28,TGTGCCAGCAGTGCTCTTGGGGAGCAGTACTTC,CASSALGEQYF
TRBJ2-1,TRBD1,many,TRBV20-1,TGCAGTGCTTCGACATCGGGACAGGGGGACAATGAGCAGTTCTTC,CSASTSGQGDNEQFF
TRBJ2-7,-,-,TRBV5-1,TGCGCCAGCAGCTTGTCAGGGACGAAGGAAGAGCAGTACTTC,CASSLSGTKEEQYF
TRBJ2-3,TRBD1,many,TRBV12-3/TRBV12-4,TGTGCCAGCAGTTTAAGCTTTGGGACAGGGACGACAGATACGCAGTATTTT,CASSLSFGTGTTDTQYF
TRBJ2-1,-,many,TRBV6-5,TGTGCCAGCACTACTATATACAATGAGCAGTTCTTC,CASTTIYNEQFF
TRBJ2-5,TRBD2,many,TRBV6-2/TRBV6-3,TGTGCCAGCAGTCCCCCCTGGACTAGGAGGCAAGAGACCCAGTACTTC,CASSPPWTRRQETQYF
TRBJ2-6,-,-,TRBV6-2/TRBV6-3,TGTGCCAGCAGACACGACAGATCTGGGGCCAACGTCCTGACTTTC,CASRHDRSGANVLTF
TRBJ2-7,-,many,TRBV9,TGTGCCAGCAGCACAACCGTGGACTCCTCCTACGAGCAGTACTTC,CASSTTVDSSYEQYF
TRBJ1-1,-,-,TRBV3-1,TGTGCCGGCAGCCAAGATAGGGCCGAAGCTTTCTTT,CAGSQDRAEAFF
TRBJ2-5,-,many,TRBV20-1,TGCAGTGCTGTTGACAGGGGAGGGCAGTACTTC,CSAVDRGGQYF
TRBJ2-1,-,-,TRBV18,TGTGCCAGCTCACCCGGGGAACAGAACAATGAGCAGTTCTTC,CASSPGEQNNEQFF
TRBJ1-5,-,-,TRBV2,TGTGCCAGCAGTGACCAGACAGGCGTGCAGCCCCAGCATTTT,CASSDQTGVQPQHF
TRBJ2-1,TRBD2,many,TRBV7-2,TGTGCCAGCAGCTTAGCTTTCGGGGGGGCGAATGAGCAGTTCTTC,CASSLAFGGANEQFF
TRBJ2-3,-,many,TRBV28,TGTGCCAGCAGTTTGAGGCCTAGCCCCACAGATACGCAGTATTTT,CASSLRPSPTDTQYF
TRBJ2-3,-,few,TRBV30,TGTGCCTCTCTTGGGCCTCCCGCAGATACGCAGTATTTT,CASLGPPADTQYF
TRBJ2-6,-,many,TRBV12-3/TRBV12-4,TGTGCCAGCAGTGACGGTCGCGGGGCCAACGTCCTGACTTTC,CASSDGRGANVLTF
TRBJ2-2,-,few,TRBV18,TGTGCCAGCTCACCTGTCAACACCGGGGAGCTGTTTTTT,CASSPVNTGELFF
TRBJ1-4,-,-,TRBV20-1,TGCAGTGCTAGAAAGGGGGGCAAGGCAACTAATGAAAAACTGTTTTTT,CSARKGGKATNEKLFF
TRBJ2-3,TRBD1,many,TRBV29-1,TGCAGCGTTCGACACGGGACAGGGGTGAATACGCAGTATTTT,CSVRHGTGVNTQYF
TRBJ2-1,-,-,TRBV2,TGTGCCAGCAGTTCCGGAGTGGGTCCTCCGTTAAATGAGCAGTTCTTC,CASSSGVGPPLNEQFF
TRBJ2-1,TRBD1,many,TRBV6-2/TRBV6-3,TGTGCCAGCACCCCGGGCGGGACAGGGAGAGACAATGAGCAGTTCTTC,CASTPGGTGRDNEQFF
TRBJ1-1,TRBD1,once,TRBV20-1,TGCAGTGCTAGATGGGGACAGGGGGCTTCTGAAGCTTTCTTT,CSARWGQGASEAFF
TRBJ2-1,-,-,TRBV7-2,TGTGCCAGCAGCTTAGAGAGGGCTAGGAACAATGAGCAGTTCTTC,CASSLERARNNEQFF
TRBJ2-5,-,-,TRBV6-6,TGTGCCAGCAGACTCCGGGGGCAGGGGCAAGAGACCCAGTACTTC,CASRLRGQGQETQYF
TRBJ1-1,-,-,TRBV20-1,TGCAGTTCCGGGCAGAACACTGAAGCTTTCTTT,CSSGQNTEAFF
TRBJ1-3,-,few,TRBV7-2,TGTGCCAGCAGCTTAGATGCTGGAAACACCATATATTTT,CASSLDAGNTIYF
TRBJ2-5,-,many,TRBV5-5,TGTGCCAGCAGCCGACGGGTCGGGATCCAAGAGACCCAGTACTTC,CASSRRVGIQETQYF
TRBJ2-5,-,many,TRBV10-2,TGCGCCAGCAGCCTACGTAGGGTAGGGACCCAGTACTTC,CASSLRRVGTQYF
TRBJ2-3,TRBD2,many,TRBV28,TGTGCCAGCAGCCGACTAGCGGGCTCAGATACGCAGTATTTT,CASSRLAGSDTQYF
TRBJ2-7,TRBD2,many,TRBV4-2,TGTGCCAGCAGCCAAGCTAGCGGGCCGCAGGGGGAGCAGTACTTC,CASSQASGPQGEQYF
TRBJ2-1,TRBD2,-,TRBV7-6,TGTGCCAGCAGCGCGGGACTAGCGGGGGGGTGGGAGCAGTTCTTC,CASSAGLAGGWEQFF
TRBJ2-5,TRBD1,-,TRBV29-1,TGCAGCGTTGAAGATCTCCGGGACAGGGGGGGCGAGACCCAGTACTTC,CSVEDLRDRGGETQYF
TRBJ2-3,-,many,TRBV14,TGTGCCAGCAGCTTCCTTCGAGGCAGAGAAACCACAGATACGCAGTATTTT,CASSFLRGRETTDTQYF
TRBJ2-7,TRBD2,-,TRBV6-2/TRBV6-3,TGTGCCAGCGGACTAGCGGGAGGATTTTACGAGCAGTACTTC,CASGLAGGFYEQYF
TRBJ1-2,-,many,TRBV21-1,TGTGCCAGCACCCGAGGGGAAATCTCGCCCTATGGCTACACCTTC,CASTRGEISPYGYTF
TRBJ2-1,TRBD1,many,TRBV20-1,TGCAGTGCTCCCCCCCCAACAGGGGTCTACAATGAGCAGTTCTTC,CSAPPPTGVYNEQFF
TRBJ2-4,-,many,TRBV20-1,TGCAGTGCTAGGACATTGGGGTTAGGGCGTATAACCAAAAACATTCAGTACTTC,CSARTLGLGRITKNIQYF
TRBJ2-7,-,many,TRBV14,TGTGCCAGCAGCCAAGATTGGACCGTCGGTGCCTACGAGCAGTACTTC,CASSQDWTVGAYEQYF
TRBJ1-4,-,many,TRBV6-2/TRBV6-3,TGTGCCAGCAGTTACTCACCGGGGGGAACTAATGAAAAACTGTTTTTT,CASSYSPGGTNEKLFF
TRBJ2-4,-,many,TRBV27,TGTGCCAGCAGAGGCGTGGACCCCATCAGGGACATTCAGTACTTC,CASRGVDPIRDIQYF
TRBJ2-1,-,many,TRBV20-1,TGCAGTGCTAGCCCAGCTAGGACCTACAATGAGCAGTTCTTC,CSASPARTYNEQFF
TRBJ2-3,TRBD2,-,TRBV6-2/TRBV6-3,TGTGCCAGCGGCCCCCGCGGGCTAGCGGGAGGGCCGGATACGCAGTATTTT,CASGPRGLAGGPDTQYF
TRBJ2-1,TRBD2,-,TRBV30,TGTGCCTGGAGAGGACTAGCGGGGGGAGAGCAGTTCTTC,CAWRGLAGGEQFF
TRBJ2-3,-,-,TRBV12-3/TRBV12-4,TGTGCCAGCAGTTTGCGGGTGAGCGCAGATACGCAGTATTTT,CASSLRVSADTQYF
TRBJ2-1,TRBD2,few,TRBV30,TGTGCCTGGAGTGTGACGCTAGCGGGGACTTACAATGAGCAGTTCTTC,CAWSVTLAGTYNEQFF
TRBJ2-7,TRBD2,many,TRBV3-1,TGTGCCAGCAGCCAAGGGCTAGCGGACGAGCAGTACTTC,CASSQGLADEQYF
TRBJ2-2,-,few,TRBV14,TGTGCCAGCAGCCCCGGTTCACCGTACCCCCTGAACACCGGGGAGCTGTTTTTT,CASSPGSPYPLNTGELFF
TRBJ1-5,-,-,TRBV7-2,TGTGCCAGCAGCCCAGGGGAGGCGTTTCGCAATCAGCCCCAGCATTTT,CASSPGEAFRNQPQHF
TRBJ2-5,TRBD1,many,TRBV10-3,TGTGCCATCAGTGATAGGGGACAGGGGCACCAAGAGACCCAGTACTTC,CAISDRGQGHQETQYF
TRBJ1-6,TRBD1,many,TRBV27,TGTGCCAGCAGTCTCAGACAGGGGCGATATAATTCACCCCTCCACTTT,CASSLRQGRYNSPLHF
TRBJ1-2,TRBD1,-,TRBV20-1,TGCAGTGCTAGAGACGGAGGGGGCGACTATGGCTACACCTTC,CSARDGGGDYGYTF
TRBJ2-6,-,many,TRBV7-9,TGTGCCAGCAGCATCGCAGGTCTCCGAATCGGGGCCAACGTCCTGACTTTC,CASSIAGLRIGANVLTF
TRBJ2-7,TRBD2,many,TRBV6-5,TGTGCCAGCAGTTACTCCGGCGGACGCGGGGGGGCTTTGAACGAGCAGTACTTC,CASSYSGGRGGALNEQYF